The 25 T cell receptor beta chains given below trace back to one sample, sequenced in a study of radiation and T cells in renal cell carcinoma. Described time point: blood 4 weeks post-SBRT, at nephrectomy. The treatment denotes: 15 Gy SBRT to primary tumor, nephrectomy 4 weeks later. Produced via immunoSEQ multiplex PCR; TCRdb's table is partial and in-frame only. The data contain approximately 150,000 clones, 70% to 90% of them seen just once; the ten biggest clones take up roughly 17%. The sample in question was blood, obtained from a patient whose treatment included radiotherapy and nephrectomy. The source is a woman in her forties or fifties with renal cell carcinoma.

The V call is TRBV28, the J call TRBJ1-2; 9 positions agree with TRBD1. CDR3 length equals 15 residues. Germline assignment: CDR1 MDHEN and CDR2 SYDVKM. With V trimmed by 5 bases and J by 2 bases, 6 bases remained unmatched. Written as DNA, the CDR3 is TGTGCCAGCAGTCCTCCGGGACAGGGAAACTATGGCTACACCTTC. Protein sequence: CASSPPGQGNYGYTF.

The chain couples TRBV9 to TRBJ2-7; maybe TRBD1 (5 bases). Germline V gives CDR1 SGDLS, CDR2 YYNGEE. Deletions cut 3 bases from V and 4 bases from J, with 8 bases between. This CDR3 is built from 12 residues. In DNA, the CDR3 is TGTGCCAGCAGCGATCAGGGATACGAGCAGTACTTC. It codes for CASSDQGYEQYF.

This clone appeared a single time. The chain recombines TRBV7-9 with TRBJ2-1, with 9 bases aligning to TRBD2. The germline CDR1 and CDR2 sequences are SEHNR and FQNEAQ (reference sequence). This CDR3 contains 16 residues. The J segment lost 0 bases and the V segment lost 5 bases, leaving 5 bases of the junction unmatched. The CDR3 sequence: CASSPLSGSSYNEQFF. CDR3 DNA: TGTGCCAGCAGCCCACTTAGCGGGAGCTCCTACAATGAGCAGTTCTTC.

This chain uses TRBV9 with TRBJ1-6; D possibly corresponds to TRBD1 (5 bases). The CDR3 extends over 17 amino acids. Germline V gene data show CDR1 as SGDLS and CDR2 as YYNGEE. The V end lost 5 bases, the J end lost 0 bases, and 15 bases lay between the germline ends. CDR3 region: CASSSRGFPSYNSPLHF. The CDR3 coding sequence is TGTGCCAGCAGTTCAAGGGGATTCCCCTCCTATAATTCACCCCTCCACTTT.

The rearrangement links TRBV2 to TRBJ2-1; D perhaps matches TRBD1 (6 bases). CDR3 length: 16 amino acids. CDR1 and CDR2 from the germline V gene are SNHLY and FYNNEI. V shed 7 bases and J shed 1 base, with 17 bases lying between them. The CDR3 nucleotides read TGTGCCAGCACCTCCTCTGGCAGGGGATCCTACAATGAGCAGTTCTTC. Residues: CASTSSGRGSYNEQFF.

V is TRBV30 and J is TRBJ1-2, with a tentative D call TRBD1 (5 bases). Germline CDR1 reads GTSNPN; CDR2 reads SVGIG (reference sequence). Trimming removed 2 bases from V and 6 bases from J, with 13 bases in between. The CDR3 runs 13 residues. CDR3 amino acids: CAWSPGGGDGYTF. DNA of the CDR3: TGTGCCTGGAGTCCGGGTGGGGGGGATGGCTACACCTTC. The whole variable domain, remainder taken from reference TRBV30 and TRBJ1-2, is SQTIHQWPATLVQPVGSPLSLECTVEGTSNPNLYWYRQAAGRGLQLLFYSVGIGQISSEVPQNLSASRPQDRQFILSSKKLLLSDSGFYLCAWSPGGGDGYTFGSGTRLTVV.

The chain combines TRBV7-2 with TRBJ1-6; TRBD1 is a possible D gene (5 bases). V was cut by 5 bases and J by 7 bases, with 12 bases left in between. CDR1 is SGHTA and CDR2 is FQGNSA in the germline V gene. The CDR3 sequence is 14 residues long. CDR3 sequence reads: CASSALGLNSPLHF. CDR3 coding DNA: TGTGCCAGCAGCGCCCTGGGACTAAATTCACCCCTCCACTTT. Based on the CDR3 plus reference TRBV7-2 and TRBJ1-6, the full variable domain is GAGVSQSPSNKVTEKGKDVELRCDPISGHTALYWYRQSLGQGLEFLIYFQGNSAPDKSGLPSDRFSAERTGGSVSTLTIQRTQQEDSAVYLCASSALGLNSPLHFGNGTRLTVT.

This rearrangement joins TRBV11-2 to TRBJ1-2; D possibly corresponds to TRBD1 (5 bases). This CDR3 is 13 amino acids long. From germline, CDR1 is SGHAT and CDR2 FQNNGV. Trimming shortened V by 1 base and J by 5 bases, and 8 bases separated the two germline ends. The CDR3: CASSLGGGYGYTF. The DNA for the CDR3 is TGTGCCAGCAGCTTAGGCGGGGGTTATGGCTACACCTTC.

This clone was counted once. The chain combines TRBV6-5 with TRBJ2-3; a weak D match, TRBD2 (5 bases). The CDR3 is made up of 12 amino acids. Germline V gene lookup returns CDR1 MNHEY and CDR2 SVGAGI. The V gene lost 8 bases and the J gene lost 4 bases, with 10 bases spanning the gap. The CDR3 coding sequence is TGTGCCAGCCGGGAAGGAGCAGATACGCAGTATTTT. Translation gives CASREGADTQYF.

The V gene is TRBV10-3, the J gene TRBJ2-3, with D perhaps given as TRBD1 or TRBD2 (5 bases each). The CDR3 is 12 amino acids. CDR1 is ENHRY and CDR2 is SYGVKD in the germline V gene. The V gene lost 11 bases and the J gene lost 6 bases, with 15 bases spanning the gap. In nucleotides, the CDR3 is TGTGCCGTCAAAACAGGAGGCGATACGCAGTATTTT. The encoded protein is CAVKTGGDTQYF.

This rearrangement joins TRBV7-2 to TRBJ2-1; D not resolved. Germline values: CDR1 SGHTA, CDR2 FQGNSA. The CDR3 is 13 residues long. The V and J ends lost 1 base and 9 bases respectively, with 10 bases between them. The CDR3 loop reads CASSLGPVGEQFF. The CDR3 DNA is TGTGCCAGCAGCTTAGGTCCCGTGGGTGAGCAGTTCTTC.

The chain couples TRBV19 to TRBJ2-7, with 10 bases lining up with TRBD1. The CDR3 length is 14 residues. CDR1 and CDR2 (germline): LNHDA, SQIVND (reference sequence). V was pared by 5 bases and J by 7 bases, with 8 bases of the junction left unmatched. The CDR3 DNA reads as TGTGCCAGTAGTTCCGGGACAGGGGCATGGGAGCAGTACTTC. It is translated as CASSSGTGAWEQYF. Full variable domain (missing parts from reference TRBV19 and TRBJ2-7): DGGITQSPKYLFRKEGQNVTLSCEQNLNHDAMYWYRQDPGQGLRLIYYSQIVNDFQKGDIAEGYSVSREKKESFPLTVTSAQKNPTAFYLCASSSGTGAWEQYFGPGTRLTVT.

The chain has TRBV7-2 and TRBJ1-3; D is unclear. Trimming took off 1 base at V and 0 bases at J, with 7 bases between the two ends. The CDR3 loop spans 15 amino acids. Germline V gene lookup returns CDR1 SGHTA and CDR2 FQGNSA. CDR3 sequence reads: CASSLGHVSGNTIYF. The CDR3 DNA sequence: TGTGCCAGCAGCTTAGGGCACGTCTCTGGAAACACCATATATTTT.

Only one count was recorded for this clone. This rearrangement joins TRBV7-9 to TRBJ2-1, with D uncertain. With 1 base removed from V and 0 bases from J, the gap between germline ends came to 10 bases. Per germline, CDR1 SEHNR and CDR2 FQNEAQ (reference sequence). The CDR3 is 16 residues long. CDR3 residues: CASSLVQMSSYNEQFF. In DNA, the CDR3 is TGTGCCAGCAGCTTAGTACAGATGAGCTCCTACAATGAGCAGTTCTTC.

V is TRBV4-3 and J is TRBJ2-2; D unclear. CDR3 length: 14 residues. Trimming cost V 4 bases and J 7 bases, with 13 bases left between them. Germline V gene lookup returns CDR1 LGHNA and CDR2 YSLEER. The CDR3 DNA is TGCGCCAGCAGCCGGACCGCGGCTGGCGGGGAGCTGTTTTTT. This codes for CASSRTAAGGELFF.

This chain connects TRBV6-5 to TRBJ2-1, with D perhaps TRBD2 (5 bases). The germline CDR1 and CDR2 sequences are MNHEY and SVGAGI. Between the trimmed V and J ends, which lost 5 bases and 5 bases, there was a span of 13 bases. The CDR3 is 14 residues long. DNA of the CDR3: TGTGCCAGCAGTGGGTCTAGCCGCAACAATGAGCAGTTCTTC. Its protein product is CASSGSSRNNEQFF.

This clone came up a few times. This chain connects TRBV7-9 to TRBJ1-1; maybe TRBD1 (5 bases). Germline V gene data show CDR1 as SEHNR and CDR2 as FQNEAQ (reference sequence). V was shortened by 2 bases and J by 11 bases, with 21 bases between the two germline ends. The CDR3 length is 15 residues. This chain's CDR3 is CASSLIRGLSEKAFF. The CDR3 DNA reads TGTGCCAGCAGCTTAATTAGGGGACTTTCAGAAAAGGCTTTCTTT.

This clone has only one observation. This chain connects TRBV5-1 to TRBJ1-1, with TRBD1 matching over 7 bases. The J segment lost 0 bases and the V segment lost 3 bases, leaving 8 bases of the junction unmatched. This CDR3 contains 16 residues. Germline lookup yields CDR1 SGHRS and CDR2 YFSETQ. The CDR3 sequence: CASSSADRRVNTEAFF. CDR3 DNA: TGCGCCAGCAGCTCCGCGGACAGGCGGGTGAACACTGAAGCTTTCTTT.

The chain is built from TRBV19 and TRBJ1-4, with D hard to call. Trimming left V 4 bases short and J 9 bases short, with 9 bases between. Germline values: CDR1 LNHDA, CDR2 SQIVND (reference sequence). This CDR3 is built from 12 residues. The chain's CDR3 is CASSTAGKKLFF. CDR3 DNA sequence: TGTGCCAGTAGTACCGCTGGTAAAAAACTGTTTTTT.

V and J are TRBV6-6 and TRBJ1-2; TRBD1 might be the D (6 bases). Germline V gene data show CDR1 as MNHNY and CDR2 as SVGAGI (reference sequence). The V gene lost 2 bases and the J gene lost 4 bases, with 8 bases spanning the gap. The CDR3 spans 13 residues. CDR3 sequence reads: CASSYTGTYGYTF. Here the CDR3 DNA reads TGTGCCAGCAGTTACACAGGGACCTATGGCTACACCTTC.

This chain links TRBV28 with TRBJ1-1, with D maybe TRBD1 (6 bases). There are 16 residues in the CDR3. V was shortened by 2 bases and J by 5 bases, with 18 bases between the two germline ends. The germline CDR1 and CDR2 sequences are MDHEN and SYDVKM. The CDR3 region is CASSLERPGGRTEAFF. The CDR3 DNA sequence: TGTGCCAGCAGTTTAGAAAGGCCGGGGGGCAGGACTGAAGCTTTCTTT. The full variable domain, in which reference TRBV28 and TRBJ1-1 provide the parts outside the CDR3, is DVKVTQSSRYLVKRTGEKVFLECVQDMDHENMFWYRQDPGLGLRLIYFSYDVKMKEKGDIPEGYSVSREKKERFSLILESASTNQTSMYLCASSLERPGGRTEAFFGQGTRLTVV.

The V gene is TRBV5-1, the J gene TRBJ2-4; TRBD1 matches 11 bases. This CDR3 has 17 residues. The ends lost 4 bases at V and 2 bases at J; junction bases unmatched: 8. Germline CDR1 reads SGHRS; CDR2 reads YFSETQ. CDR3 residues: CASSGSGTGGTKNIQYF. CDR3 in DNA: TGCGCCAGCAGCGGGTCCGGGACAGGGGGGACCAAAAACATTCAGTACTTC. The full variable domain, its missing parts supplied by reference TRBV5-1 and TRBJ2-4, is KAGVTQTPRYLIKTRGQQVTLSCSPISGHRSVSWYQQTPGQGLQFLFEYFSETQRNKGNFPGRFSGRQFSNSRSEMNVSTLELGDSALYLCASSGSGTGGTKNIQYFGAGTRLSVL.

This chain uses TRBV7-2 with TRBJ1-4; D is undetermined. V lost 1 base and J lost 4, with 10 bases in between. Germline V gene sequence: CDR1 SGHTA, CDR2 FQGNSA. This CDR3 region has 15 residues. CDR3 residues: CASSLGSVNNEKLFF. Here the CDR3 DNA reads TGTGCCAGCAGCTTAGGATCCGTGAATAATGAAAAACTGTTTTTT.

The rearrangement links TRBV19 to TRBJ2-3; D remains unclear. The CDR3 has 15 amino acids. The ends were cut back, 7 bases at V and 6 bases at J, with 20 bases in the middle. Germline V gene lookup returns CDR1 LNHDA and CDR2 SQIVND (reference sequence). CDR3 region: CASNKWLGHTDTQYF. CDR3 DNA: TGTGCCAGTAATAAATGGTTAGGGCATACCGATACGCAGTATTTT. The whole variable domain, remainder taken from reference TRBV19 and TRBJ2-3, is DGGITQSPKYLFRKEGQNVTLSCEQNLNHDAMYWYRQDPGQGLRLIYYSQIVNDFQKGDIAEGYSVSREKKESFPLTVTSAQKNPTAFYLCASNKWLGHTDTQYFGPGTRLTVL.

The V and J genes are TRBV7-9 and TRBJ2-1, with 9 bases that match TRBD2. Germline CDR1 and CDR2: SEHNR and FQNEAQ (reference sequence). With 5 bases clipped from V and 8 bases from J, the junction kept 10 bases outside the gene matches. This CDR3 has 15 amino acids. CDR3 DNA sequence: TGTGCCAGCAGCCGGTCAGGGGCGGGAGGGGATGAGCAGTTCTTC. Its translation: CASSRSGAGGDEQFF.